This TCR beta chain was recorded in a study of human T cells and chemical hapten exposure. Each cDNA molecule in the library carried unique molecular identifiers. TCRdb redid the calling of the 5' RACE reads with MiXCR, one entry per CDR3 protein. The table includes tens of thousands of distinct CDR3 sequences, approximately 7.7% detected once. At least ten counts were recorded for this clonotype. Unfractionated whole blood yielded the extracted total RNA. The TCR comes from a male donor in good health.

In nucleotides, the CDR3 is TGTGCCACCAGCAGAGGAGATCAGTACGAGCAGTACTTC. This codes for CATSRGDQYEQYF. The V call is TRBV15, the J call TRBJ2-7; D unclear. The CDR3 covers 13 residues. Trimming removed 1 base from V and 4 bases from J, with 8 bases in between. The V gene's germline CDR1 is LNHNV and CDR2 YYDKDF (reference sequence).